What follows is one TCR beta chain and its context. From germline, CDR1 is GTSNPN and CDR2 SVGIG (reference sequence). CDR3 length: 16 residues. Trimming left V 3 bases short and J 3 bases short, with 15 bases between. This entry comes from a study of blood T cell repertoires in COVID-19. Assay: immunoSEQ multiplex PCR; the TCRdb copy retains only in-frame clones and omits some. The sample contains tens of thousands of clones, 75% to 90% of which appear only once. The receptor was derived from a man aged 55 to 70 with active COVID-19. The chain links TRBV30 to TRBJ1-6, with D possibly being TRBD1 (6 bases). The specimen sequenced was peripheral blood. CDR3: CAWRQTQGNYNSPLHF. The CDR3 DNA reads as TGTGCCTGGAGGCAGACTCAGGGGAACTATAATTCACCCCTCCACTTT.